These 27 T cell receptor beta chains originate from one sample sequenced in a study of blood T cell repertoires in COVID-19. The table came from immunoSEQ multiplex PCR; TCRdb's copy has only in-frame clones and leaves some out. The table shows roughly 76,000 clones, with 91% occurring only once. The source material was peripheral blood. The receptors come from a woman in her sixties or seventies with active COVID-19.

The CDR3 loop is CASSTTGVGQPQHF. For the CDR3, the DNA is TGTGCCAGTAGTACTACAGGGGTTGGCCAGCCCCAGCATTTT. The chain carries TRBV19 and TRBJ1-5, with 7 positions matching TRBD1. Trimming removed 4 bases from V and 7 bases from J; junction bases left unmatched: 7. Germline V gene data show CDR1 as LNHDA and CDR2 as SQIVND (reference sequence). This CDR3 contains 14 residues.

This clone was detected only once. The gene calls are TRBV12-3 or TRBV12-4 and TRBJ1-1; D not certain. This CDR3 contains 12 residues. The V gene lost 3 bases and the J gene lost 10 bases, with 12 bases spanning the gap. The CDR3 protein is CASSLVSGGAFF. The CDR3 region has the DNA TGTGCCAGCAGTTTGGTTAGCGGCGGAGCTTTCTTT.

The V gene is TRBV2, the J gene TRBJ1-6, with a weak D call TRBD1 (5 bases). The CDR3 is made up of 15 amino acids. The germline V gene has CDR1 SNHLY and CDR2 FYNNEI. Trimming shortened V by 0 bases and J by 6 bases, and 9 bases separated the two germline ends. CDR3 DNA: TGTGCCAGCAGTGAAGCGCGCGGGGGTAATTCACCCCTCCACTTT. It codes for CASSEARGGNSPLHF.

The V gene is TRBV30, the J gene TRBJ2-3; the D gene is possibly TRBD1 (6 bases). The CDR3 contains 13 residues. V lost 1 base to trimming and J lost 4 bases, with 9 bases between them. In germline, CDR1 is GTSNPN, CDR2 SVGIG (reference sequence). The CDR3: CAWSGGGADTQYF. CDR3 nucleotide sequence: TGTGCCTGGAGTGGAGGGGGAGCAGATACGCAGTATTTT. Full variable domain (rest looked up from reference TRBV30 and TRBJ2-3): SQTIHQWPATLVQPVGSPLSLECTVEGTSNPNLYWYRQAAGRGLQLLFYSVGIGQISSEVPQNLSASRPQDRQFILSSKKLLLSDSGFYLCAWSGGGADTQYFGPGTRLTVL.

The genes are TRBV7-2 and TRBJ1-2, with 8 bases aligning to TRBD1. CDR1 SGHTA and CDR2 FQGNSA come from the germline V gene. The trim removed 5 bases at V and 6 bases at J, leaving 20 bases unmatched. The CDR3 has 18 residues. The CDR3 sequence is CASSPGAGGAGSIDGYTF. CDR3 DNA: TGTGCCAGCAGCCCTGGAGCAGGGGGCGCGGGATCTATCGATGGCTACACCTTC.

The gene calls are TRBV5-1 and TRBJ1-1; D call uncertain. The CDR3 extends over 13 amino acids. V was pared by 1 base and J by 3 bases, with 7 bases between. CDR1 is SGHRS and CDR2 is YFSETQ in the germline V gene. In nucleotides, the CDR3 is TGCGCCAGCAGCTTGTTGAGCGACACTGAAGCTTTCTTT. This codes for CASSLLSDTEAFF.

This rearrangement joins TRBV30 to TRBJ1-4, with no clear D. Trimming cost V 0 bases and J 4 bases, with 9 bases left between them. Germline V gene sequence: CDR1 GTSNPN, CDR2 SVGIG (reference sequence). The CDR3 totals 14 residues. The CDR3: CAWSVTGINEKLFF. CDR3 nucleotide sequence: TGTGCCTGGAGTGTGACGGGGATTAATGAAAAACTGTTTTTT. Complete variable domain (other parts from reference TRBV30 and TRBJ1-4): SQTIHQWPATLVQPVGSPLSLECTVEGTSNPNLYWYRQAAGRGLQLLFYSVGIGQISSEVPQNLSASRPQDRQFILSSKKLLLSDSGFYLCAWSVTGINEKLFFGSGTQLSVL.

The rearrangement links TRBV15 to TRBJ1-1; perhaps TRBD1 as D (5 bases). The CDR3 contains 12 residues. Germline assignment: CDR1 LNHNV and CDR2 YYDKDF (reference sequence). The V end lost 5 bases, the J end lost 7 bases, and 11 bases lay between the germline ends. Written as DNA, the CDR3 is TGTGCCACCAGCGTCCAGGGTCGTGAAGCTTTCTTT. Amino acid sequence: CATSVQGREAFF.

The chain links TRBV3-1 (or the pseudogene TRBV3-2) to TRBJ1-1, with D perhaps TRBD1 (6 bases). The germline V gene encodes CDR1 LGHDT and CDR2 YNNKEL (reference sequence). V lost 6 bases, J lost 7 bases, and 9 bases lay in between. The CDR3 runs to 11 residues. The DNA of the CDR3 is TGTGCCAGCAGAGGGGGAATTGAAGCTTTCTTT. Protein product: CASRGGIEAFF.

The chain uses TRBV19 and TRBJ2-6, with 9 nucleotides matching TRBD1. The trim removed 1 base at V and 1 base at J, leaving 2 bases unmatched. The germline CDR1 and CDR2 sequences are LNHDA and SQIVND (reference sequence). CDR3 length: 17 residues. CDR3 in DNA: TGTGCCAGTAGTATAGCAGGGACAGGGTCTGGGGCCAACGTCCTGACTTTC. This sequence encodes CASSIAGTGSGANVLTF.

This chain links TRBV6-5 with TRBJ1-5; D is perhaps TRBD1 (6 bases). Trimming removed 6 bases at V and 2 bases at J, with 8 bases between. The CDR3 is made up of 13 amino acids. The V gene's germline CDR1 is MNHEY and CDR2 SVGAGI. CDR3 bases: TGTGCCAGCAGCCGGACAGGCAATCAGCCCCAGCATTTT. Its translation is CASSRTGNQPQHF.

This chain uses TRBV7-9 with TRBJ1-4, with 8 bases identical to TRBD1. Germline lookup yields CDR1 SEHNR and CDR2 FQNEAQ (reference sequence). This CDR3 has 15 residues. After removal of 5 bases from V and 8 bases from J, the junction contained 10 bases not matched to a gene. CDR3 sequence reads: CASSVRAGGDEKLFF. As DNA, the CDR3 is TGTGCCAGCAGCGTACGGGCAGGGGGCGACGAAAAACTGTTTTTT.

This clone was seen only a few times. Here the CDR3 DNA reads TGCGCCAGCAGCTTGAGCACAATAGGGGAACGAAACGAGCAGTTCTTC. This codes for CASSLSTIGERNEQFF. This chain connects TRBV5-1 to TRBJ2-1; tentatively, D is TRBD1 (5 bases). The germline V and J ends were trimmed by 1 base and 10 bases, with 21 bases remaining between them. The CDR3 length is 16 residues. Germline-derived CDR1 and CDR2 are SGHRS and YFSETQ.

J is TRBJ2-1 and V is TRBV29-1; the match to TRBD1 covers 8 bases. Losses at the gene ends were 7 bases for V and 10 bases for J; bases not matched to a gene: 15. This CDR3 has 14 amino acids. Germline lookup yields CDR1 SQVTM and CDR2 ANQGSEA. The CDR3 reads CSAARQGAFWEQFF. The CDR3 nucleotides are TGCAGCGCTGCGCGGCAGGGGGCGTTCTGGGAGCAGTTCTTC.

The V call is TRBV11-2, the J call TRBJ1-2, with D unresolved. V was shortened by 8 bases and J by 4 bases, with 17 bases between the two germline ends. CDR1 and CDR2 (germline): SGHAT, FQNNGV. The CDR3 loop spans 14 amino acids. CDR3 amino acids: CASASIPRPYGYTF. The DNA for the CDR3 is TGTGCCAGCGCAAGTATACCCAGGCCCTATGGCTACACCTTC.

This sequence joins TRBV15 and TRBJ2-1; TRBD1 aligns across 7 bases. J was trimmed by 12 bases and V by 0 bases; bases with no gene match: 2. Germline lookup yields CDR1 LNHNV and CDR2 YYDKDF (reference sequence). The CDR3 loop spans 12 amino acids. This CDR3 reads CATSRDGTAQFF. For the CDR3, the DNA is TGTGCCACCAGCAGAGATGGGACAGCGCAGTTCTTC.

The chain couples TRBV28 to TRBJ2-7, with TRBD1 identical over 8 bases. This CDR3 contains 14 residues. Trimming cost V 6 bases and J 1 base; bases outside gene matches: 5. Germline-derived CDR1 and CDR2 are MDHEN and SYDVKM. CDR3 residues: CASSPRGRSYEQYF. The CDR3, as DNA: TGTGCCAGCAGCCCCAGGGGGCGATCCTACGAGCAGTACTTC.

The rearrangement uses TRBV4-1 and TRBJ1-1; D gene ambiguous. Germline V gene data show CDR1 as MGHRA and CDR2 as YSYEKL. The CDR3 length is 14 residues. V lost 4 bases, J lost 0 bases, and 9 bases lay in between. This chain's CDR3 is CASSPRTLNTEAFF. CDR3 nucleotides: TGCGCCAGCAGCCCGAGAACCTTGAACACTGAAGCTTTCTTT.

The chain is built from TRBV2 and TRBJ2-1, with 12 nucleotides matching TRBD2. CDR1 SNHLY and CDR2 FYNNEI come from the germline V gene. J gave up 7 bases and V 8 bases, and 6 bases lay outside the gene matches. The CDR3 extends over 14 amino acids. CDR3 residues: CASLLAGGSNEQFF. The CDR3 DNA reads TGTGCCAGCTTGCTAGCGGGAGGGAGTAATGAGCAGTTCTTC.

The CDR3 spells CASSQSLNYNSPLHF. The CDR3 DNA reads as TGTGCCAGCAGCCAATCCTTAAATTATAATTCACCCCTCCACTTT. The J gene is TRBJ1-6, the V gene TRBV14, with D unresolved. The CDR3 is 15 amino acids. Germline V gene sequence: CDR1 SGHDN, CDR2 FVKESK. The V end lost 2 bases, the J end lost 4 bases, and 9 bases lay between the germline ends.

This clone was counted once. The J gene is TRBJ1-5, the V gene TRBV2; D is unresolved. CDR3 length: 15 amino acids. V lost 8 bases, J lost 3 bases, and 17 bases lay in between. Germline CDR1 is SNHLY and CDR2 is FYNNEI. The DNA of the CDR3 is TGTGCCAGCTCGCCTGAGAGGGATATCAATCAGCCCCAGCATTTT. Amino acids: CASSPERDINQPQHF.

V is TRBV28 and J is TRBJ2-6; 11 bases fit TRBD1. The CDR3 is made up of 15 amino acids. In germline, CDR1 is MDHEN, CDR2 SYDVKM. The junction had 6 bases not matched to a gene; V was cut back by 10 bases and J by 4 bases. The chain's CDR3 is CATGTGGDGANVLTF. The CDR3 nucleotides read TGTGCCACCGGGACAGGGGGAGACGGGGCCAACGTCCTGACTTTC.

The chain links TRBV2 to TRBJ2-2; 7 bases are shared with TRBD2. From germline, CDR1 is SNHLY and CDR2 FYNNEI. V lost 3 bases to trimming and J lost 6 bases; unmatched junction nucleotides: 4. The CDR3 loop spans 14 amino acids. In nucleotides, the CDR3 is TGTGCCAGCAGTGATTTGCGGGAGTCCGGGGAGCTGTTTTTT. Translation gives CASSDLRESGELFF.

The V and J genes are TRBV7-9 and TRBJ1-1; D ambiguous. Germline CDR1 SEHNR, CDR2 FQNEAQ (reference sequence). The ends were cut back, 5 bases at V and 0 bases at J, with 13 bases in the middle. This CDR3 is 15 amino acids long. The CDR3 coding sequence is TGTGCCAGCAGCGTATTGAACCCGGTGAACACTGAAGCTTTCTTT. Protein: CASSVLNPVNTEAFF.

This clone was found once. The chain joins TRBV12-3 or TRBV12-4 to TRBJ1-2; D might be TRBD1 (6 bases). V lost 5 bases and J 5 bases, leaving 12 bases between the germline ends. This CDR3 contains 13 residues. CDR3 sequence reads: CASSSRDKYGYTF. The DNA of the CDR3 is TGTGCCAGCAGTAGCCGGGACAAGTATGGCTACACCTTC.

The V gene is TRBV19, the J gene TRBJ2-7; no clear D gene. Trimming cost V 6 bases and J 5 bases, with 14 bases left between them. Germline-derived CDR1 and CDR2 are LNHDA and SQIVND (reference sequence). The CDR3 is made up of 13 amino acids. The CDR3: CASRRQVGHEQYF. In nucleotides, the CDR3 is TGTGCCAGTAGACGGCAGGTTGGCCACGAGCAGTACTTC.

This sequence joins TRBV28 and TRBJ2-7; 8 nucleotides line up with TRBD2. The CDR3 loop spans 15 amino acids. Germline CDR1 is MDHEN and CDR2 is SYDVKM. The ends lost 6 bases at V and 0 bases at J; junction bases unmatched: 7. CDR3 amino acids: CASRLSGSSSYEQYF. The CDR3, as DNA: TGTGCCAGCAGGCTGAGCGGGAGCAGCTCCTACGAGCAGTACTTC.